The 21 T cell receptor beta chains listed next were all sequenced from one sample in a study of beta chain features in type 1 diabetes. Findings and caveats of the study: Among all four CD4+ subsets, Type 1 diabetes patients had TCRB CDR3s that were moderately but significantly shorter.

Antigens for these TCRs are unknown. All of the isolated RNA was reverse transcribed, so expressed TCRB transcripts were sequenced. Some clones are missing from TCRdb's copy, which holds only in-frame ones; the method was immunoSEQ multiplex PCR. Found here are 130,000 or so clones, approximately 10% of them singletons; the top ten hold roughly 0.75%. Sequencing was performed on central memory CD4+ T cells from blood. Every receptor here comes from a man aged 25-45 years with type 1 diabetes.

The chain combines TRBV4-1 with TRBJ2-1; 14 nucleotides line up with TRBD2. The CDR3 has 19 residues. V was clipped by 0 bases and J by 10 bases; unmatched bases: 14. Germline assignment: CDR1 MGHRA and CDR2 YSYEKL. CDR3 loop: CASSQDLRLGLAGAGEQFF. CDR3 in DNA: TGCGCCAGCAGCCAAGATTTGAGGTTGGGACTAGCGGGGGCAGGGGAGCAGTTCTTC.

The chain couples TRBV4-2 to TRBJ2-7; TRBD1 agrees at 7 bases. The CDR3 has 15 amino acids. J was trimmed by 1 base and V by 4 bases; bases with no gene match: 7. Germline assignment: CDR1 LGHNA and CDR2 YNFKEQ. CDR3 DNA sequence: TGTGCCAGCAGCCGAGGGACAGACCGATCCTACGAGCAGTACTTC. This encodes CASSRGTDRSYEQYF.

This clone was seen only a few times. The rearrangement uses TRBV28 and TRBJ1-5; the D gene is possibly TRBD1 (5 bases). The CDR3 runs to 12 residues. Germline CDR1 MDHEN, CDR2 SYDVKM. The V and J ends lost 8 bases and 10 bases respectively, with 15 bases between them. The CDR3 here is CASVRGQRPQHF. DNA of the CDR3: TGTGCCAGCGTAAGAGGACAACGTCCCCAGCATTTT.

The chain has TRBV4-3 and TRBJ2-7, with D perhaps matching TRBD2 (6 bases). V was clipped by 1 base and J by 3 bases, with 10 bases between them. CDR3 length: 14 amino acids. Germline V gene data show CDR1 as LGHNA and CDR2 as YSLEER. The CDR3 spells CASSQGLGGYEQYF. CDR3 in DNA: TGCGCCAGCAGCCAAGGTCTGGGGGGCTACGAGCAGTACTTC.

The CDR3 nucleotides are TGTGCCAGCAGGGAGGGGGGGGGTGGCTACGAGCAGTACTTC. Residues: CASREGGGGYEQYF. The chain links TRBV6-1 to TRBJ2-7; a possible D gene is TRBD2 (7 bases). Germline-derived CDR1 and CDR2 are MNHNS and SASEGT. V was clipped by 6 bases and J by 3 bases, with 15 bases between them. This CDR3 comprises 14 residues.

This chain links TRBV29-1 with TRBJ1-4; D possibly corresponds to TRBD1 (5 bases). Germline V gene sequence: CDR1 SQVTM, CDR2 ANQGSEA. CDR3 length equals 14 residues. Between the trimmed V and J ends, which lost 0 bases and 7 bases, there was a span of 12 bases. CDR3: CSVEDSGQGEKLFF. The CDR3 nucleotides are TGCAGCGTTGAAGATTCAGGGCAAGGTGAAAAACTGTTTTTT.

This clone was seen only a few times. The chain is built from TRBV2 and TRBJ1-5, with D unclear. The V and J ends lost 3 bases and 3 bases respectively, with 6 bases between them. This CDR3 is built from 13 residues. Germline lookup yields CDR1 SNHLY and CDR2 FYNNEI. In DNA form, the CDR3 reads TGTGCCAGCAGTGATCAGTCCAATCAGCCCCAGCATTTT. Its translation: CASSDQSNQPQHF.

This clone has a handful of counts. The gene calls are TRBV9 and TRBJ2-2; D may be TRBD2 (5 bases). The germline gives CDR1 SGDLS, CDR2 YYNGEE. The CDR3 consists of 15 residues. V was pared by 9 bases and J by 5 bases, with 20 bases between. This CDR3 reads CATSGEGLRTGELFF. CDR3 DNA sequence: TGTGCCACCTCCGGTGAGGGTCTTAGGACCGGGGAGCTGTTTTTT. Using reference TRBV9 and TRBJ2-2 for the parts outside the CDR3, the full variable domain is DSGVTQTPKHLITATGQRVTLRCSPRSGDLSVYWYQQSLDQGLQFLIQYYNGEERAKGNILERFSAQQFPDLHSELNLSSLELGDSALYFCATSGEGLRTGELFFGEGSRLTVL.

The genes are TRBV6-5 and TRBJ2-7; 8 positions agree with TRBD1. CDR1 is MNHEY and CDR2 is SVGAGI in the germline V gene. With 2 bases clipped from V and 6 bases from J, the junction kept 3 bases outside the gene matches. The CDR3 contains 13 residues. As DNA, the CDR3 is TGTGCCAGCAGTTACGGGACAGGAGGCGAGCAGTACTTC. Its protein is CASSYGTGGEQYF.

This clone was detected a few times. The rearrangement joins TRBV2 to TRBJ2-7; tentatively, D is TRBD1 (5 bases). Trimming removed 2 bases at V and 4 bases at J, with 12 bases between. Germline CDR1 is SNHLY and CDR2 is FYNNEI. The CDR3 is 14 amino acids. CDR3 DNA sequence: TGTGCCAGCAGTGAATTAGGGGATACGTACGAGCAGTACTTC. As protein: CASSELGDTYEQYF.

This CDR3 reads CASSLHGTAQETQYF. DNA of the CDR3: TGCGCCAGCAGCCTCCATGGGACAGCACAAGAGACCCAGTACTTC. The chain links TRBV4-1 to TRBJ2-5, with 7 bases identical to TRBD1. The CDR3 consists of 15 residues. Germline V lookup: CDR1 MGHRA, CDR2 YSYEKL. Germline trimming cut 4 bases from V and 2 bases from J; bases unmatched to any gene: 7.

This chain uses TRBV2 with TRBJ2-2; 11 nucleotides line up with TRBD2. The J segment lost 5 bases and the V segment lost 7 bases, leaving 9 bases of the junction unmatched. This CDR3 region has 16 residues. Germline V gene lookup returns CDR1 SNHLY and CDR2 FYNNEI. The CDR3 protein is CASKASGGFGTGELFF. The CDR3 DNA sequence: TGTGCCAGCAAGGCTAGCGGGGGGTTCGGGACCGGGGAGCTGTTTTTT.

In its sample, this clone was seen a few times. The chain joins TRBV27 to TRBJ2-3, with TRBD2 matching 8 bases. V gave up 4 bases and J gave up 1 base; unmatched junction bases: 19. In germline, CDR1 is MNHEY, CDR2 SMNVEV (reference sequence). CDR3 length: 20 amino acids. The CDR3 region is CASSSLSRRGGPLGTDTQYF. The CDR3 coding sequence is TGTGCCAGCAGTTCCCTATCCCGTCGGGGGGGACCCCTCGGCACAGATACGCAGTATTTT.

A few counts support this clone. This rearrangement joins TRBV29-1 to TRBJ2-7, with 12 bases that match TRBD1. The CDR3 consists of 17 residues. V lost 4 bases and J lost 2; bases outside the gene matches: 12. Germline V gives CDR1 SQVTM, CDR2 ANQGSEA. The CDR3 region is CSVAGTGGAEATYEQYF. CDR3 sequence (DNA): TGCAGCGTTGCCGGGACAGGGGGCGCAGAGGCCACCTACGAGCAGTACTTC.

The chain carries TRBV4-1 and TRBJ2-7; TRBD2 is a possible D gene (6 bases). CDR1 MGHRA and CDR2 YSYEKL come from the germline V gene. The V end was cut by 5 bases, the J end by 0 bases, with 17 bases between. This CDR3 spans 16 amino acids. CDR3 sequence reads: CASSFVPGTASYEQYF. The CDR3 DNA sequence: TGCGCCAGCAGCTTTGTTCCCGGGACTGCCTCCTACGAGCAGTACTTC.

This clone appeared many times. The V call is TRBV28, the J call TRBJ1-5, with D possibly being TRBD1 (6 bases). Germline V lookup: CDR1 MDHEN, CDR2 SYDVKM. The V end lost 4 bases, the J end lost 4 bases, and 14 bases lay between the germline ends. The CDR3 sequence is 15 residues long. The CDR3, as DNA: TGTGCCAGCAGTTCCCCTAGGGGGGGGAATCAGCCCCAGCATTTT. Protein product: CASSSPRGGNQPQHF.

The chain uses TRBV29-1 and TRBJ2-2; 8 nucleotides line up with TRBD1. V was pared by 4 bases and J by 5 bases, with 15 bases of the junction left unmatched. Germline V CDR1 and CDR2: SQVTM, ANQGSEA. The CDR3 sequence is 17 residues long. CDR3 loop: CSVAPLLQGANTGELFF. The CDR3, as DNA: TGCAGCGTTGCCCCGCTCCTGCAGGGGGCAAATACCGGGGAGCTGTTTTTT.

This clone has a count of ten or more. The gene calls are TRBV4-2 and TRBJ1-1; no firm D call. The CDR3 has 14 residues. Germline V lookup: CDR1 LGHNA, CDR2 YNFKEQ. V gave up 0 bases and J gave up 10 bases, with 15 bases separating them. The CDR3 sequence: CASSQESEARVAFF. The CDR3 bases are TGTGCCAGCAGCCAAGAGTCTGAGGCCCGCGTAGCTTTCTTT.

The rearrangement links TRBV30 to TRBJ2-7, with TRBD1 matching 9 bases. The CDR3 is made up of 14 amino acids. V gave up 0 bases and J gave up 5 bases; unmatched junction bases: 5. Per the germline V gene, CDR1 is GTSNPN and CDR2 is SVGIG (reference sequence). The CDR3: CAWSVTGGIDEQYF. The CDR3 DNA reads as TGTGCCTGGAGTGTTACAGGGGGCATTGACGAGCAGTACTTC.

This clone was seen many times. The chain links TRBV29-1 to TRBJ1-1; 8 bases line up with TRBD1. With 8 bases clipped from V and 5 bases from J, the junction kept 7 bases outside the gene matches. Per germline, CDR1 SQVTM and CDR2 ANQGSEA. The CDR3 length is 12 residues. The CDR3 spells CSIGQGRTEAFF. The CDR3 DNA sequence: TGCAGCATCGGACAGGGAAGAACTGAAGCTTTCTTT.

This clone was seen only a few times. The rearrangement uses TRBV28 and TRBJ1-5; weak D call: TRBD1 (6 bases). The V gene lost 1 base and the J gene lost 3 bases, with 10 bases spanning the gap. Germline V lookup: CDR1 MDHEN, CDR2 SYDVKM. The CDR3 covers 15 residues. CDR3 nucleotides: TGTGCCAGCAGTTTATCTACAGGGTACAATCAGCCCCAGCATTTT. Translating it yields CASSLSTGYNQPQHF.